This TCR beta chain was identified during a study of technical replicates of blood from several donors. The CDR3 contains 16 residues. In germline, CDR1 is MGHRA, CDR2 YSYEKL. Trimming removed 5 bases from V and 0 bases from J, with 13 bases in between. Using immunoSEQ multiplex PCR, the repertoire was profiled, and TCRdb retains in-frame clones only, with some absent. The repertoire includes 70,000 or so clones, over 95% of them detected once, and around 0.22% sits in the top ten. The J gene is TRBJ2-2, the V gene TRBV4-1, with D maybe TRBD2 (6 bases). This TCR derives from a human donor in good health. Sequenced: T cells isolated from PBMCs. CDR3 residues: CASSSQREANTGELFF. CDR3 bases: TGCGCCAGCAGCTCCCAAAGGGAGGCGAACACCGGGGAGCTGTTTTTT.